This entry lists 9 T cell receptor beta chains sequenced from one sample in a study of blood T cell repertoires in COVID-19. Produced via immunoSEQ multiplex PCR; TCRdb's table is partial and in-frame only. Found here are fewer than 85,000 clones, about 76% of them singletons; the top ten hold around 30%. The sample consisted of peripheral blood. The origin of the receptors is a woman of 80 years or more with active or convalescent COVID-19.

V gene TRBV18 combines with J gene TRBJ1-2; 12 positions match TRBD1. CDR3 length: 14 amino acids. Germline V lookup: CDR1 KGHSH, CDR2 LQKENI. With V trimmed by 6 bases and J by 7 bases, 6 bases remained unmatched. The CDR3 spells CASSPGTGGFGYTF. CDR3 nucleotides: TGTGCCAGCTCTCCGGGGACAGGGGGCTTTGGCTACACCTTC.

This clone was picked up a small number of times. The genes are TRBV3-1 (or the pseudogene TRBV3-2) and TRBJ1-1, with a weak D call TRBD1 (6 bases). The CDR3 runs to 11 residues. V gave up 8 bases and J gave up 5 bases, with 9 bases separating them. Germline CDR1 is LGHDT and CDR2 is YNNKEL (reference sequence). The DNA of the CDR3 is TGTGCCAGCTCAGGGGCTACTGAAGCTTTCTTT. Its translation is CASSGATEAFF.

This chain links TRBV4-3 with TRBJ1-6; D call uncertain. Germline values: CDR1 LGHNA, CDR2 YSLEER. The CDR3 has 15 residues. The germline V and J ends were trimmed by 3 bases and 8 bases, with 14 bases remaining between them. The CDR3 protein is CASSQDYSSHSPLHF. CDR3 coding DNA: TGCGCCAGCAGCCAGGATTACAGCAGCCATTCACCCCTCCACTTT.

A single count supports this clone. J is TRBJ1-2 and V is TRBV24-1, with D possibly matching TRBD1 (5 bases). The CDR3 spans 13 residues. V lost 5 bases and J lost 8, with 14 bases in between. Germline CDR1 KGHDR, CDR2 SFDVKD. The CDR3 nucleotides read TGTGCCACCAGTGCCGACAGTGACGGCGGCTACACCTTC. It translates to CATSADSDGGYTF.

This rearrangement joins TRBV12-5 to TRBJ2-3, with 8 bases aligning to TRBD2. CDR3 length equals 15 residues. V dropped 1 base and J dropped 5; count of bases not matched to a gene: 5. CDR1 and CDR2 (germline): LGHNT, FRNRAP. The CDR3 DNA follows: TGTGCTAGTGGTTTGGGTTGGCGGGGGGTAGATACGCAGTATTTT. It yields the protein CASGLGWRGVDTQYF.

V usage is TRBV7-9 and J usage is TRBJ2-5; tentative D call: TRBD2 (5 bases). V was pared by 6 bases and J by 5 bases, with 10 bases between. Looked up from germline, CDR1 is SEHNR and CDR2 is FQNEAQ (reference sequence). The CDR3 has 12 amino acids. Here the CDR3 reads CASRTGSETQYF. In DNA, the CDR3 is TGTGCCAGCAGGACGGGGTCCGAGACCCAGTACTTC.

There are a few counts of this clone. This chain links TRBV7-2 with TRBJ2-3; D unclear. The germline V gene encodes CDR1 SGHTA and CDR2 FQGNSA. This CDR3 region has 15 residues. V was cut by 1 base and J by 2 bases, with 10 bases left in between. DNA for the CDR3: TGTGCCAGCAGCTTAGTGGCCTCTCCCACAGATACGCAGTATTTT. Amino acids: CASSLVASPTDTQYF. Together with reference TRBV7-2 and TRBJ2-3, the CDR3 gives the full variable domain: GAGVSQSPSNKVTEKGKDVELRCDPISGHTALYWYRQSLGQGLEFLIYFQGNSAPDKSGLPSDRFSAERTGGSVSTLTIQRTQQEDSAVYLCASSLVASPTDTQYFGPGTRLTVL.

This rearrangement joins TRBV28 to TRBJ2-3; 7 bases align to TRBD1. V shed 4 bases, J shed 5 bases, and the junction held 12 bases outside the gene matches. The V gene's germline CDR1 is MDHEN and CDR2 SYDVKM. CDR3 length: 16 residues. CDR3 DNA sequence: TGTGCCAGCAGTTCACAAAAAGACAGGGTCTTAGATACGCAGTATTTT. Its translation is CASSSQKDRVLDTQYF. Variable domain in full (rest from reference TRBV28 and TRBJ2-3): DVKVTQSSRYLVKRTGEKVFLECVQDMDHENMFWYRQDPGLGLRLIYFSYDVKMKEKGDIPEGYSVSREKKERFSLILESASTNQTSMYLCASSSQKDRVLDTQYFGPGTRLTVL.

This rearrangement joins TRBV29-1 to TRBJ1-2; 7 bases line up with TRBD1. V trimming: 6 bases; J trimming: 5 bases; junction bases outside the gene matches: 6. CDR3 length: 12 residues. Looked up from germline, CDR1 is SQVTM and CDR2 is ANQGSEA. CDR3 sequence reads: CSVDREAYGYTF. The DNA for the CDR3 is TGCAGCGTCGACAGGGAGGCGTATGGCTACACCTTC.